This T cell receptor beta chain was found in a study of vaccination and CD4 T cells after COVID-19 (dated by TCRdb to between 2021 and 2024). Some background on the complete study: SARS-CoV-2 positivity had been established in the convalescent patients by nasal swab PCR, and mild disease was recorded in roughly ten of these patients and severe disease in one. In the convalescent cohort there were six males and four females, among whom were two Hispanic individuals, seven Caucasians, two Asians and one multiracial person. Participants got two doses of the Pfizer-BioNTech BNT162b2 vaccine (n=8) or two doses of the Moderna mRNA-1273 vaccine (n=2). Post-COVID blood samples were collected from convalescent patients a median of around 96 days after diagnosis, with a range of roughly 35 to 161 days. Post-vaccine blood samples were obtained a median of about 72 days after the second vaccine dose, with a range of about 13 to 241 days. For stimulating the cultures, overlapping spike peptide pools were used, derived from SARS-CoV-2 as well as from the common cold coronaviruses HCoV-NL63, HCoV-OC43 and HCoV-229E. Control cultures received a CEFX viral epitope pool as the positive control, an HIV-1 Nef peptide pool as the negative control, or no peptide. In 10 COVID-19 convalescent patients and several infection-naive healthy vaccine recipients, researchers compared the spike-specific CD4+ TCR repertoire from before mRNA vaccination with the repertoire from after.

With regard to this clonotype: The specificity of this receptor is unknown. No base-level quality is on record; no much larger clone is a single base apart.

What the study reported, not specific to this receptor: Only a relatively small number of convalescent patients were included in the study, and early timepoints following natural infection were not analyzed. Nearly all vaccine-specific clones in convalescent patients (304 of 307) were mono-reactive for SARS-CoV-2 spike rather than cross-reactive with common cold coronaviruses. The median number of SARS-CoV-2-reactive clonotypes rose from around 20 after infection to 30 to 45 after vaccination, but the change was not significant. In convalescent patients, a median approximately 90% of post-vaccine SARS-CoV-2-reactive clones were detected only after vaccination, suggesting vaccine-specific priming.

Library preparation employed PCR. TCR sequencing of DNA from cultured CD4+ T cells used the Oncomine TCR Beta short-read assay at the Johns Hopkins FTIC core. The QIAamp micro DNA kit was used to extract genomic DNA from the cultured CD4+ T cells. The Oncomine TCR Beta libraries from cultured CD4+ T cells were pooled using unique dual indexes and then sequenced on an Illumina iSeq 100. The study's own analysis went as follows. Non-productive sequences were filtered out, and CDR3s that did not start with C, did not end with F or W, or were shorter than 7 amino acids were discarded. The MANAFEST web application identified antigen-specific clonotypes by comparing peptide-stimulated wells against reference wells and other culture wells. Positive clones required FDR below 0.05, an odds ratio above 5, and productive frequency above 0.1% in at least two of three replicate wells. A clonotype was classed as cross-reactive if the clonotype showed significant expansion both in SARS-CoV-2 spike wells and in at least one common cold coronavirus spike condition. CDR3 homology was assessed with Levenshtein distances (stringdist) and unrooted phylogenetic trees (ape) in R version 3.6.1. TCRdb trimmed public reads at Q25 via fastp, called clones via MiXCR and kept in-frame beta chains. For every CDR3 protein sequence, its rows merge into one entry that carries the most common genes and DNA. The V and J calls come from TCRdb's annotation, not from the publication. This sample lists thousands of distinct CDR3 sequences; around 50% were detected once. Together, the top ten hold 20% to 25% of the sample.

Interpreted using the paper, the treatment or condition label stands for: roughly 10-day PBMC culture with coronavirus spike peptide pools or control peptides (ViraFEST assay). The ViraFEST assay was used in the study, in which antigen-specific T cells were expanded with peptide pools and expanded clonotypes were subsequently identified by TCR sequencing. Positive SARS-CoV-2 PCR tests in the convalescent patients dated from March to December 2020, before Alpha, Beta and Delta variants emerged in the United States. PBMCs were cultured at 1.5 million to 2 million per well in IMDM supplemented with roughly 5.2% human AB serum and 8.5 to 10 IU/ml IL-2, with approximately 10 ug/ml peptide pools added. On days 3 and 7, half of the culture medium was replaced with fresh IL-2-containing medium. Once the cells had been in culture for about 10 days, the EasySep CD4+ T cell isolation kit was used to isolate CD4+ T cells by negative selection. PBMCs were separated from whole blood using Ficoll-Paque Plus gradient centrifugation and then either used fresh or cryopreserved at -140C. Culture conditions were generally each tested in triplicate wells.

This sequence originates from a human donor who had recovered from COVID-19. The sample comprised CD4+ T cells from blood, cultured in vitro.

CDR3 reads: CSAGLGQIEAETQYF. The DNA reads as follows: TGCAGTGCTGGCCTGGGACAAATTGAGGCAGAGACCCAGTACTTC. The chain is made from TRBV20-1 and TRBJ2-5; TRBD1 might be the D gene, on 6 matching bases. CDR1 DFQATT and CDR2 SNEGSKA were looked up in the germline V gene (reference sequence). From cysteine to phenylalanine, the CDR3 is 15 amino acids long. This entry keeps only the CDR3 DNA: 45 bases, framed from base 1. At the junction V is shortened by 5 bases and J by 4 bases, with 20 bases in between.